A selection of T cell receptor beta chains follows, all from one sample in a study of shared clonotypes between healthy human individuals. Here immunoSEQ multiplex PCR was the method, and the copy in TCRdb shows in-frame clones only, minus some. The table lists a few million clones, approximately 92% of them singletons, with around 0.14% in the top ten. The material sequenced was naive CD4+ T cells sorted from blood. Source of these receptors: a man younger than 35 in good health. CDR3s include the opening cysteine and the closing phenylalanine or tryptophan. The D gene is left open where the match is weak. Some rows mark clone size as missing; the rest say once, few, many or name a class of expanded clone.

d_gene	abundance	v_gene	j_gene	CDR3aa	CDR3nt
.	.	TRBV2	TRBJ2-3	CASRPGGTDTQYF	TGTGCCAGCCGTCCGGGGGGCACAGATACGCAGTATTTT
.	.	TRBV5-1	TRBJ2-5	CASSHPGQETQYF	TGCGCCAGCAGCCACCCGGGACAAGAGACCCAGTACTTC
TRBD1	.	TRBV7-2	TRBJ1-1	CASSLRPTGLNTEAFF	TGTGCCAGCAGCTTGCGACCGACAGGGCTGAACACTGAAGCTTTCTTT
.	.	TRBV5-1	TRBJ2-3	CASSSLGITDTQYF	TGCGCCAGCAGCTCCCTGGGGATCACAGATACGCAGTATTTT
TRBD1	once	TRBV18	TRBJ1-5	CASSAGTVYSNQPQHF	TGTGCCAGCTCGGCTGGGACAGTTTATAGCAATCAGCCCCAGCATTTT
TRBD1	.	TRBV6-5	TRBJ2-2	CASWDRGRVTGELFF	TGTGCCAGCTGGGACAGGGGGCGCGTCACCGGGGAGCTGTTTTTT
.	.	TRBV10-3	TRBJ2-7	CAISEGPDYEQYF	TGTGCCATCAGTGAGGGGCCTGACTACGAGCAGTACTTC
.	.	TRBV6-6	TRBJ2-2	CASTDRSTPTGELFF	TGTGCCAGCACCGACAGATCAACTCCCACCGGGGAGCTGTTTTTT
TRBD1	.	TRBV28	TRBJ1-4	CASGGFATNEKLFF	TGTGCCTCAGGGGGCTTCGCAACTAATGAAAAACTGTTTTTT
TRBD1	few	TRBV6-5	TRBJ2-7	CASSYGTGPYEQYF	TGTGCCAGCAGTTACGGGACAGGGCCCTACGAGCAGTACTTC
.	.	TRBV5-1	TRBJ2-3	CASSGRGTDTQYF	TGCGCCAGCAGCGGGCGGGGCACAGATACGCAGTATTTT
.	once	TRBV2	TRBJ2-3	CASSVVGSDTQYF	TGTGCCAGCAGTGTAGTAGGGTCGGATACGCAGTATTTT
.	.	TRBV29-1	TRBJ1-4	CSAAQVEKLFF	TGCAGCGCAGCACAGGTTGAGAAACTGTTTTTT
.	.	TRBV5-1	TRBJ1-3	CASSLEGRISSGNTIYF	TGCGCCAGCAGCTTGGAGGGGAGAATTAGCTCTGGAAACACCATATATTTT
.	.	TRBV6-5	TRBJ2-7	CASSYSTAVGEQYF	TGTGCCAGCAGTTACTCGACGGCCGTGGGCGAGCAGTACTTC
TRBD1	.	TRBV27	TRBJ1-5	CASSSGQGNQPQHF	TGTGCCAGCAGTTCCGGACAGGGCAATCAGCCCCAGCATTTT
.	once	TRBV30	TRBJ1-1	CAWSQETNTEAFF	TGTGCCTGGAGTCAAGAGACGAACACTGAAGCTTTCTTT
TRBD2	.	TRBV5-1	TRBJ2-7	CASSLQERGEQYF	TGCGCCAGCAGCTTACAAGAGCGGGGGGAGCAGTACTTC
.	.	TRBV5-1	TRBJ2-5	CASSLDSYQETQYF	TGCGCCAGCAGCTTGGACAGCTACCAAGAGACCCAGTACTTC
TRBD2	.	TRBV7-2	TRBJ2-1	CASSLAPAGGGGEQFF	TGTGCCAGCAGCTTAGCGCCAGCGGGAGGAGGTGGTGAGCAGTTCTTC
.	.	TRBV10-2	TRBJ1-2	CASSESTLRSYGYTF	TGCGCCAGCAGTGAGTCAACGCTTCGGTCCTATGGCTACACCTTC
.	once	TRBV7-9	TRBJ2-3	CASSARASDTQYF	TGTGCCAGCAGCGCACGGGCATCAGATACGCAGTATTTT
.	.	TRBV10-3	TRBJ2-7	CAISELEGTGEQYF	TGTGCCATCAGTGAGTTAGAGGGAACGGGGGAGCAGTACTTC
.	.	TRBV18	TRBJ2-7	CASSPARGSYEQYF	TGTGCCAGCTCACCAGCCAGGGGCTCCTACGAGCAGTACTTC
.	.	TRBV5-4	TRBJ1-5	CASSLQGTQPQHF	TGTGCCAGCAGCTTGCAGGGGACCCAGCCCCAGCATTTT
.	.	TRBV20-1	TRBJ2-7	CSASSGYEQYF	TGCAGTGCTAGTTCGGGCTACGAGCAGTACTTC
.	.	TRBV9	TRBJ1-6	CASSVYLMGPLHF	TGTGCCAGCAGCGTCTACCTAATGGGACCCCTCCACTTT
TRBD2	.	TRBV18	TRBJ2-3	CASSPRDSGPTDTQYF	TGTGCCAGCTCACCACGGGATAGCGGGCCCACAGATACGCAGTATTTT
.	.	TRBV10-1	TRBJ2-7	CASSEGYRYEQYF	TGCGCCAGCAGTGAAGGGTATCGGTACGAGCAGTACTTC
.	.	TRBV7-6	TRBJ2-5	CASSLVVSQETQYF	TGTGCCAGCAGCTTAGTGGTTTCCCAAGAGACCCAGTACTTC
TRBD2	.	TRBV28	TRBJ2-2	CASSSSERGPGELFF	TGTGCCAGCAGTTCTAGCGAGCGGGGTCCCGGGGAGCTGTTTTTT
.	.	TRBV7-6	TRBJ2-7	CASSLDVGFFYEQYF	TGTGCCAGCAGCTTAGATGTAGGGTTTTTCTACGAGCAGTACTTC
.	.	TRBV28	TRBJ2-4	CASRRRVAKNIQYF	TGTGCCAGCAGGCGAAGGGTAGCCAAAAACATTCAGTACTTC
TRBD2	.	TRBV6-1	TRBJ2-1	CASSGIAGGFSNEQFF	TGTGCCAGCAGTGGAATAGCGGGAGGGTTTTCGAATGAGCAGTTCTTC
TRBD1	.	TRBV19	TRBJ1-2	CASSPTGSRGYTF	TGTGCCAGTAGCCCGACAGGGTCTCGCGGCTACACCTTC
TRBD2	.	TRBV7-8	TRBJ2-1	CASRERGAYNEQFF	TGTGCCAGCAGGGAGCGGGGGGCCTACAATGAGCAGTTCTTC
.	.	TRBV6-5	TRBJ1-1	CASIGDSNTEAFF	TGTGCCAGCATAGGAGATTCGAACACTGAAGCTTTCTTT
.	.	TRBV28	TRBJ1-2	CASSFDSMAGYTF	TGTGCCAGCAGTTTTGATTCGATGGCTGGCTACACCTTC
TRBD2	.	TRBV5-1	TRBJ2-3	CASSLRTGGMILGLAGPRDTQYF	TGCGCCAGCAGCTTACGGACAGGGGGCATGATCCTGGGACTAGCGGGACCAAGGGATACGCAGTATTTT
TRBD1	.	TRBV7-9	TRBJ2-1	CASSPGTGGTNEQFF	TGTGCCAGCAGCCCCGGGACAGGGGGTACGAATGAGCAGTTCTTC
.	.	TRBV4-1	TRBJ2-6	CASSQVLVWANVLTF	TGCGCCAGCAGCCAAGTTCTGGTGTGGGCCAACGTCCTGACTTTC
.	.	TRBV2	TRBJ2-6	CASSDSRLSGANVLTF	TGTGCCAGCAGTGACAGTAGGCTCTCTGGGGCCAACGTCCTGACTTTC
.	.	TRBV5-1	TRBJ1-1	CASSLEGGLNTEAFF	TGCGCCAGCAGCTTGGAAGGAGGGTTGAACACTGAAGCTTTCTTT
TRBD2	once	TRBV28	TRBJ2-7	CASSLRGGYEQYF	TGTGCCAGCAGTTTACGGGGGGGCTACGAGCAGTACTTC
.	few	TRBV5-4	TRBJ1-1	CASSLPGAMNTEAFF	TGTGCCAGCAGCTTGCCGGGGGCCATGAACACTGAAGCTTTCTTT
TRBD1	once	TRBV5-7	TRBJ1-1	CASSGTGGYSGTEAFF	TGTGCCAGCTCCGGGACAGGGGGTTATTCGGGCACTGAAGCTTTCTTT
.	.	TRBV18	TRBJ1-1	CASSPSIGVHARDTEAFF	TGTGCCAGCTCACCTTCTATCGGGGTTCACGCGAGGGACACTGAAGCTTTCTTT
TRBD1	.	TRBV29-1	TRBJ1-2	CSVEGSDRGLNGYTF	TGCAGCGTTGAAGGGAGTGACAGGGGGCTGAATGGCTACACCTTC
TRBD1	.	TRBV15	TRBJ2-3	CATSFDRGDTQYF	TGTGCCACCAGCTTTGACAGGGGTGATACGCAGTATTTT
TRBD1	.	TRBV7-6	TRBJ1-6	CASSSTITGTGDSPLHF	TGTGCCAGCAGCTCGACCATTACCGGGACAGGGGATTCACCCCTCCACTTT
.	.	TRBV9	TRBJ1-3	CASSVDVGNTIYF	TGTGCCAGCAGCGTAGATGTTGGAAACACCATATATTTT
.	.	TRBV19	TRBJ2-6	CASSIAAAGFLSGANVLTF	TGTGCCAGTAGTATTGCGGCGGCAGGTTTTCTTTCTGGGGCCAACGTCCTGACTTTC